Shown below are 28 T cell receptor beta chains from a single sample sequenced in a study of early T cells in non-severe SARS-CoV-2 infection. TCRdb called the 5' RACE reads again in MiXCR, with one record for every CDR3 protein. In the table there are about 100,000 distinct CDR3 sequences, around 14% of which are singletons. Sequencing was carried out using whole blood. The source is an adult who was a healthcare worker with PCR-confirmed SARS-CoV-2 infection or an uninfected control (not recorded which).

The chain carries TRBV28 and TRBJ2-1, with D unclear. Germline CDR1 MDHEN, CDR2 SYDVKM. The V and J ends lost 3 bases and 6 bases respectively, with 18 bases between them. This CDR3 contains 16 residues. CDR3 amino acids: CASSLQTTSFANEQFF. The CDR3 coding sequence is TGTGCCAGCAGTTTGCAGACAACCTCCTTCGCCAATGAGCAGTTCTTC.

This clonotype was detected a few times. Germline is not matched at one junction end, which may reflect a read error. The chain carries TRBV18 and TRBJ2-7; D might be TRBD2 (5 bases). Germline CDR1 reads KGHSH; CDR2 reads LQKENI. The CDR3 length is 13 residues. The CDR3 DNA reads TGTGCCAGCTCAAAACTAGTTTCCTCCGAGCAGTACTTC. Translation gives CASSKLVSSEQYF. The complete variable domain, with remaining parts taken from reference TRBV18 and TRBJ2-7, reads NAGVMQNPRHLVRRRGQEARLRCSPMKGHSHVYWYRQLPEEGLKFMVYLQKENIIDESGMPKERFSAEFPKEGPSILRIQQVVRGDSAAYFCASSKLVSSEQYFGPGTRLTVT.

About this clonotype: A much larger clonotype is one base distant, so this may be a read error. The chain joins TRBV10-3 to TRBJ2-7, with 8 nucleotides matching TRBD1. Per germline, CDR1 ENHRY and CDR2 SYGVKD. The CDR3 has 15 residues. DNA of the CDR3: TGTGCCATCAGATCCCCGGAGACAGGGGTGTACGAGCGGTACTTC. Protein sequence: CAIRSPETGVYERYF.

This clonotype was observed many times. V is TRBV20-1 and J is TRBJ2-7; D gene ambiguous. CDR1 DFQATT and CDR2 SNEGSKA come from the germline V gene (reference sequence). The length of the CDR3 is 12 residues. The V end was cut by 4 bases, the J end by 3 bases, with 10 bases between. The CDR3 bases are TGCAGTGCTACTTCGGTCTTCTACGAGCAGTACTTC. This encodes CSATSVFYEQYF.

The rearrangement joins TRBV5-1 to TRBJ1-6, with a tentative D call TRBD1 (6 bases). Germline V gene lookup returns CDR1 SGHRS and CDR2 YFSETQ. Trimming removed 1 base from V and 7 bases from J, with 18 bases in between. This CDR3 has 17 amino acids. In nucleotides, the CDR3 is TGCGCCAGCAGCTTGCGACTTACAGGGACTGCCAATTCACCCCTCCACTTT. This gives the protein CASSLRLTGTANSPLHF. The whole variable domain, remainder taken from reference TRBV5-1 and TRBJ1-6, is KAGVTQTPRYLIKTRGQQVTLSCSPISGHRSVSWYQQTPGQGLQFLFEYFSETQRNKGNFPGRFSGRQFSNSRSEMNVSTLELGDSALYLCASSLRLTGTANSPLHFGNGTRLTVT.

There are many counts of this clonotype. This sequence joins TRBV12-3 or TRBV12-4 and TRBJ2-1; 9 positions agree with TRBD1. With 4 bases clipped from V and 4 bases from J, the junction kept 5 bases outside the gene matches. There are 15 residues in the CDR3. CDR3 DNA sequence: TGTGCCAGCAGTTCCGGGACAGGGCGTTACAATGAGCAGTTCTTC. Translating gives CASSSGTGRYNEQFF.

This clonotype was seen many times. The CDR3 region has the DNA TGTGCCAGTACCCCAACGGACAAGATAAATCAGCCCCAGCATTTT. Its translation is CASTPTDKINQPQHF. The chain joins TRBV19 to TRBJ1-5; tentatively, D is TRBD1 (5 bases). Germline values: CDR1 LNHDA, CDR2 SQIVND (reference sequence). There are 15 residues in the CDR3. Deletions cut 7 bases from V and 4 bases from J, with 17 bases between.

The table lists this clonotype with many counts. The chain recombines TRBV6-5 with TRBJ2-3; TRBD2 agrees at 11 bases. Germline CDR1 is MNHEY and CDR2 is SVGAGI. After removal of 5 bases from V and 3 bases from J, the junction contained 7 bases not matched to a gene. The CDR3 has 16 residues. CDR3 nucleotide sequence: TGTGCCAGCAGTGAACTTAGCGGGGGGGCTACAGATACGCAGTATTTT. The encoded protein is CASSELSGGATDTQYF.

This clonotype was detected a few times. The V gene is TRBV29-1, the J gene TRBJ2-7, with TRBD1 as a possible D gene (5 bases). The CDR3 extends over 11 amino acids. Germline V lookup: CDR1 SQVTM, CDR2 ANQGSEA. With 6 bases removed from V and 9 bases from J, the gap between germline ends came to 15 bases. CDR3 in DNA: TGCAGCGTCTGGACCCGACAGCGGCAGTACTTC. It is translated as CSVWTRQRQYF.

This clonotype occurred many times. The DNA of the CDR3 is TGCGCCAGCAGTGGCTCACGGGGAGATACGCAGTATTTT. Translation: CASSGSRGDTQYF. The genes are TRBV10-2 and TRBJ2-3; TRBD2 might be the D (5 bases). Germline CDR1 reads WSHSY; CDR2 reads SAAADI. Trimming pared 4 bases from V and 5 bases from J, leaving 10 bases between. CDR3 length equals 13 residues.

This clonotype was counted between two and nine times. The CDR3 protein is CASSHRVATDTQYF. CDR3 nucleotides: TGTGCCAGCAGCCACCGGGTAGCCACAGATACGCAGTATTTT. The J gene is TRBJ2-3, the V gene TRBV4-2; D unclear. In germline, CDR1 is LGHNA, CDR2 YNFKEQ. There are 14 residues in the CDR3. The ends were cut back, 3 bases at V and 2 bases at J, with 9 bases in the middle.

Only a few counts were recorded for this clonotype. The chain joins TRBV10-2 to TRBJ1-5, with D tentatively TRBD1 (5 bases). V lost 8 bases and J lost 7, with 15 bases in between. This CDR3 has 13 residues. The germline gives CDR1 WSHSY, CDR2 SAAADI. The chain's CDR3 is CASPRGTEQPQHF. CDR3 coding DNA: TGCGCCAGCCCCCGGGGGACGGAACAGCCCCAGCATTTT.

The V call is TRBV5-6, the J call TRBJ1-1, with 9 bases matching TRBD1. There are 17 residues in the CDR3. V shed 4 bases and J 1 base; nucleotides not matched to a gene: 11. Looked up from germline, CDR1 is SGHDT and CDR2 is YYEEEE. The DNA for the CDR3 is TGTGCCAGCAGCCGACGTCTGGAGGACAGGGGGAACACTGAAGCTTTCTTT. Its protein is CASSRRLEDRGNTEAFF.

The V call is TRBV18, the J call TRBJ2-1, with D perhaps being TRBD1 or TRBD2 (6 bases each). Germline lookup yields CDR1 KGHSH and CDR2 LQKENI. This CDR3 spans 14 amino acids. Trimming pared 1 base from V and 7 bases from J, leaving 11 bases between. In DNA form, the CDR3 reads TGTGCCAGCTCACCACAGAAGGGGGGAAATGAGCAGTTCTTC. Protein product: CASSPQKGGNEQFF.

The CDR3 DNA reads TGTGCCAGCAGTGTCAACAACCTATCGTATTTT. The encoded protein is CASSVNNLSYF. The chain recombines TRBV2 with TRBJ2-3; D call uncertain. CDR1 and CDR2 (germline): SNHLY, FYNNEI. The CDR3 has 11 residues. Trimming took off 4 bases at V and 14 bases at J, with 13 bases between the two ends.

The table lists this clonotype with a few counts. The genes are TRBV9 and TRBJ2-6; no definite D call. The germline CDR1 and CDR2 sequences are SGDLS and YYNGEE. V shed 0 bases and J shed 1 base, with 14 bases lying between them. The CDR3 spans 18 residues. The CDR3 DNA follows: TGTGCCAGCAGCGTAGCCACCGTTTATGCATCTGGGGCCAACGTCCTGACTTTC. Translation: CASSVATVYASGANVLTF.

This clonotype was picked up a small number of times. V usage is TRBV27 and J usage is TRBJ2-7; TRBD2 matches at 9 bases. The junction had 8 bases not matched to a gene; V was cut back by 5 bases and J by 0 bases. The CDR3 is 16 residues long. Germline loops: CDR1 MNHEY, CDR2 SMNVEV (reference sequence). The CDR3 bases are TGTGCCAGCAGTACGCACCTAGCGGGACTCTCCTACGAGCAGTACTTC. Its protein is CASSTHLAGLSYEQYF.

The CDR3 protein is CASSLGLAYEQYF. The CDR3 region has the DNA TGTGCCAGCAGCCTCGGACTAGCCTACGAGCAGTACTTC. The chain recombines TRBV28 with TRBJ2-7; 7 nucleotides match TRBD2. The CDR3 contains 13 residues. The V and J ends lost 6 bases and 2 bases, in that order; junction bases with no gene match: 4. Germline assignment: CDR1 MDHEN and CDR2 SYDVKM.

The CDR3 DNA is TGCAGTGCTAGGAAACAGACTAGCAATCAGCCCCAGCATTTT. It is translated as CSARKQTSNQPQHF. The V call is TRBV20-1, the J call TRBJ1-5; D gene unclear. V lost 3 bases to trimming and J lost 0 bases, with 9 bases between them. The CDR3 spans 14 residues. Germline CDR1 DFQATT, CDR2 SNEGSKA (reference sequence).

This clonotype came up many times. V is TRBV12-3 or TRBV12-4 and J is TRBJ2-1, with D uncertain. The ends were cut back, 7 bases at V and 9 bases at J, with 19 bases in the middle. The CDR3 length is 14 residues. This chain's CDR3 is CASTFGQPSGEQFF. As DNA, the CDR3 is TGTGCCAGCACCTTCGGGCAGCCGTCCGGTGAGCAGTTCTTC.

Ten or more counts support this clonotype. The chain employs TRBV18 and TRBJ2-1, with TRBD1 identical over 11 bases. The CDR3 totals 16 residues. The J segment lost 7 bases and the V segment lost 4 bases, leaving 9 bases of the junction unmatched. CDR1 and CDR2 (germline): KGHSH, LQKENI. CDR3 bases: TGTGCCAGCTCACTAGCCGGGACAGGGGGTATGAATGAGCAGTTCTTC. Encoded protein: CASSLAGTGGMNEQFF. The variable domain in full, completed from reference TRBV18 and TRBJ2-1, reads NAGVMQNPRHLVRRRGQEARLRCSPMKGHSHVYWYRQLPEEGLKFMVYLQKENIIDESGMPKERFSAEFPKEGPSILRIQQVVRGDSAAYFCASSLAGTGGMNEQFFGPGTRLTVL.

The table lists this clonotype with a few counts. This sequence joins TRBV6-1 and TRBJ1-3; D remains ambiguous. The V gene's germline CDR1 is MNHNS and CDR2 SASEGT. Deletions cut 2 bases from V and 0 bases from J, with 5 bases between. This CDR3 has 14 amino acids. The CDR3 here is CASSERSSGNTIYF. The CDR3 coding sequence is TGTGCCAGCAGTGAACGTAGCTCTGGAAACACCATATATTTT.

DNA of the CDR3: TGTGCCAGCAGTTTAGACTCCCTACTACTTGGAAACACCATATATTTT. Protein product: CASSLDSLLLGNTIYF. This sequence joins TRBV28 and TRBJ1-3; D uncertain. The CDR3 spans 16 residues. V gave up 2 bases and J gave up 3 bases, with 14 bases separating them. From germline, CDR1 is MDHEN and CDR2 SYDVKM.

The chain combines TRBV28 with TRBJ2-7; 9 bases are shared with TRBD1. This CDR3 has 15 residues. The germline gives CDR1 MDHEN, CDR2 SYDVKM. The J segment lost 7 bases and the V segment lost 6 bases, leaving 13 bases of the junction unmatched. DNA of the CDR3: TGTGCCAGCAGCTCCGAGGGACAGGGTTTACGGGAGCAGTACTTC. It codes for CASSSEGQGLREQYF.

V and J are TRBV18 and TRBJ1-5; no definite D call. Deletions cut 5 bases from V and 5 bases from J, with 10 bases between. The CDR3 contains 13 residues. Germline V lookup: CDR1 KGHSH, CDR2 LQKENI. The CDR3 here is CASSIGKDQPQHF. The CDR3 DNA reads as TGTGCCAGCTCAATTGGGAAAGATCAGCCCCAGCATTTT.

This clonotype was counted only a few times. The chain joins TRBV6-5 to TRBJ1-4; D remains unclear. Germline V CDR1 and CDR2: MNHEY, SVGAGI. This CDR3 has 15 residues. V lost 5 bases, J lost 0 bases, and 10 bases lay in between. The CDR3 DNA follows: TGTGCCAGCAGTCCACGAGGTGCAACTAATGAAAAACTGTTTTTT. This gives the protein CASSPRGATNEKLFF.

As for this clonotype: Since the CDR3 does not end with the conserved phenylalanine or tryptophan, this likely comes from a read error. The gene calls are TRBV2 and TRBJ2-2; weak D call: TRBD2 (6 bases). Germline loops: CDR1 SNHLY, CDR2 FYNNEI. Deletions cut 9 bases from V and 5 bases from J, with 13 bases between. The CDR3 consists of 13 residues. Here the CDR3 reads CASRGLGTGELFS. The CDR3 DNA is TGTGCCAGTCGGGGACTTGGGACCGGGGAGCTGTTTTCT.

At least ten counts were recorded for this clonotype. The chain recombines TRBV18 with TRBJ2-7; the match to TRBD2 covers 12 bases. CDR1 and CDR2 from the germline V gene are KGHSH and LQKENI. Trimming cost V 2 bases and J 7 bases; bases outside gene matches: 12. CDR3 length: 17 residues. This CDR3 is CASSPSPPSGGAGEQYF. The DNA for the CDR3 is TGTGCCAGCTCACCAAGCCCCCCTAGCGGGGGGGCCGGAGAGCAGTACTTC.